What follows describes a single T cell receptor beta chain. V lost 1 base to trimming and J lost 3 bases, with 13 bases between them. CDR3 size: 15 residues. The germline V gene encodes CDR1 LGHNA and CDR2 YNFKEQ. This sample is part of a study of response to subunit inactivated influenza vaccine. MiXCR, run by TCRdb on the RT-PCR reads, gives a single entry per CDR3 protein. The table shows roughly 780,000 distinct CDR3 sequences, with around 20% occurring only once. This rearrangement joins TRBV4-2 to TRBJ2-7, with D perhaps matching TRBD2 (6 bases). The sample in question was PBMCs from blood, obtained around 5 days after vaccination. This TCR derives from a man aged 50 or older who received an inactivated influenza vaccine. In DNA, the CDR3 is TGTGCCAGCAGCCAAGGGTTTAGCGGTGACTACGAGCAGTACTTC. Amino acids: CASSQGFSGDYEQYF.